These T cell receptor beta chains were read from a single sample in a study of CD8 T cells in ankylosing spondylitis. TCRdb reprocessed the 5' RACE reads with MiXCR, giving one entry per CDR3 protein. The sample has under 300,000 distinct CDR3 sequences, about 11% seen once. The specimen was blood, either unsorted or a sorted T cell fraction (not recorded which). The receptors derive from a male donor with ankylosing spondylitis or in good health (not recorded which). CDR3s include the opening cysteine and the closing phenylalanine or tryptophan. D genes are given only for firm matches. The listing skips clone size in some rows; elsewhere it reads once, few, many or a size class.

many,TRBD2,TRBV20-1,TRBJ2-1,CSARGEAGGSREQFF,TGCAGTGCTAGAGGGGAAGCGGGAGGGTCGCGTGAGCAGTTCTTC
many,NA,TRBV5-1,TRBJ2-3,CASSLESGETDTQYF,TGCGCCAGCAGCTTGGAGTCCGGGGAGACAGATACGCAGTATTTT
many,NA,TRBV7-2,TRBJ1-2,CASSSSTVRTRGYTF,TGTGCCAGCAGTTCCTCGACGGTACGGACTCGGGGCTACACCTTC
few,TRBD1,TRBV10-1,TRBJ1-2,CASSDTGGTGGYTF,TGCGCCAGCAGTGACACAGGGGGCACAGGTGGCTACACCTTC
few,TRBD1,TRBV20-1,TRBJ2-7,CSASDRGWEQYF,TGCAGTGCTTCCGACAGGGGGTGGGAGCAGTACTTC
many,NA,TRBV6-1,TRBJ2-2,CASSEQGSTGELFF,TGTGCCAGCAGTGAACAGGGTTCAACCGGGGAGCTGTTTTTT
many,NA,TRBV5-1,TRBJ2-3,CASTKGRTDTQYF,TGCGCCAGCACTAAGGGACGCACAGATACGCAGTATTTT
many,NA,TRBV10-3,TRBJ2-7,CAISESTRAGSSYEQYF,TGTGCCATCAGTGAGTCGACAAGGGCAGGAAGCAGCTACGAGCAGTACTTC
few,NA,TRBV10-3,TRBJ2-7,CAISESREQYF,TGTGCCATCAGTGAGTCTCGCGAGCAGTACTTC
many,NA,TRBV5-1,TRBJ2-5,CASSLGAPRGETQYF,TGCGCCAGCAGCTTGGGAGCGCCAAGGGGAGAGACCCAGTACTTC
NA,NA,TRBV7-2,TRBJ2-3,CASSSATQGGSTDTQYF,TGTGCCAGCAGCTCCGCCACCCAAGGGGGAAGTACAGATACGCAGTATTTT
many,NA,TRBV7-8,TRBJ1-3,CASSSRPGNTIYF,TGTGCCAGCAGCTCCCGGCCTGGAAACACCATATATTTT
few,NA,TRBV30,TRBJ1-2,CAWSVGGHSYGYTF,TGTGCCTGGAGTGTAGGGGGACATTCATATGGCTACACCTTC
NA,NA,TRBV5-1,TRBJ2-7,CASSLDGVEQYF,TGCGCCAGCAGCTTGGATGGGGTCGAGCAGTACTTC
many,NA,TRBV12-3/TRBV12-4,TRBJ2-2,CASSLETANTGELFF,TGTGCCAGCAGTTTAGAGACAGCGAACACCGGGGAGCTGTTTTTT
many,NA,TRBV20-1,TRBJ2-3,CSARGLTDTQYF,TGCAGTGCTAGAGGACTAACAGATACGCAGTATTTT
many,NA,TRBV3-1,TRBJ2-3,CASRYLSGSTDTQYF,TGTGCCAGCCGATACCTATCGGGTAGCACAGATACGCAGTATTTT
many,TRBD2,TRBV24-1,TRBJ2-1,CATSGPRGDEQFF,TGTGCCACCAGTGGCCCTCGGGGGGATGAGCAGTTCTTC
many,NA,TRBV6-1,TRBJ2-2,CASSEAPLGATNTGELFF,TGTGCCAGCAGTGAAGCCCCTCTGGGGGCGACGAACACCGGGGAGCTGTTTTTT
few,NA,TRBV18,TRBJ2-1,CASSPVGSAGLSYNEQFF,TGTGCCAGCTCACCAGTTGGGAGCGCGGGCCTCTCCTACAATGAGCAGTTCTTC
NA,NA,TRBV20-1,TRBJ2-2,CRGLTGELFF,TGCAGGGGACTCACCGGGGAGCTGTTTTTT
NA,NA,TRBV29-1,TRBJ1-1,CSDLTGTPETEAFF,TGCAGCGACCTCACCGGGACACCCGAGACTGAAGCTTTCTTT
many,NA,TRBV28,TRBJ1-1,CASSLALESTEAFF,TGTGCCAGCAGTTTAGCCCTGGAGAGCACTGAAGCTTTCTTT
many,TRBD2,TRBV12-3/TRBV12-4,TRBJ2-4,CASNTGGLLKNIQYF,TGTGCCAGCAACACGGGGGGACTTCTTAAAAACATTCAGTACTTC
NA,TRBD1,TRBV20-1,TRBJ2-7,CSGQGVETYEQYF,TGCAGTGGGCAGGGGGTGGAGACCTACGAGCAGTACTTC
many,TRBD1,TRBV6-1,TRBJ1-6,CASRSIGTGGLNSPLHF,TGTGCCAGCAGGTCCATCGGGACAGGGGGTCTTAATTCACCCCTCCACTTT
many,NA,TRBV7-9,TRBJ1-1,CASSPQGFSEAFF,TGTGCCAGCAGCCCACAGGGTTTCTCTGAAGCTTTCTTT
many,TRBD2,TRBV5-1,TRBJ2-1,CASSLERAGGYNEQFF,TGCGCCAGCAGCTTGGAACGAGCGGGGGGGTACAATGAGCAGTTCTTC
many,NA,TRBV10-3,TRBJ2-2,CAISESSRELFF,TGTGCCATCAGTGAGTCGTCCAGGGAGCTGTTTTTT
many,TRBD1,TRBV3-1,TRBJ2-5,CASSDEPPYDRGLWETQYF,TGTGCCAGCAGCGACGAGCCCCCCTACGACAGGGGGCTATGGGAGACCCAGTACTTC
NA,NA,TRBV29-1,TRBJ2-1,CSANPSPGAENEQFF,TGCAGCGCGAATCCTAGCCCGGGAGCGGAAAATGAGCAGTTCTTC
few,TRBD2,TRBV3-1,TRBJ2-4,CASSQGPGGGSIQYF,TGTGCCAGCAGCCAAGGTCCGGGAGGGGGGAGCATTCAGTACTTC
many,TRBD2,TRBV10-3,TRBJ2-2,CAISSSPSSGSNTGELFF,TGTGCCATCTCCTCATCCCCGTCTAGCGGGTCGAACACCGGGGAGCTGTTTTTT
many,TRBD2,TRBV12-3/TRBV12-4,TRBJ2-2,CASSLGFLGTSGRSDTGELFF,TGTGCCAGCAGTTTAGGTTTTTTGGGGACTAGCGGGAGGTCCGACACCGGGGAGCTGTTTTTT
NA,NA,TRBV5-1,TRBJ2-3,CGSSRLDGDTDTQYF,TGCGGCAGCAGCCGGCTTGATGGGGACACAGATACGCAGTATTTT
few,NA,TRBV30,TRBJ2-1,CAWSVPGGEQFF,TGTGCCTGGAGTGTACCCGGGGGTGAGCAGTTCTTC
many,TRBD2,TRBV7-2,TRBJ2-1,CASSLIAGREYNEQFF,TGTGCCAGCAGCTTAATAGCAGGGAGGGAATACAATGAGCAGTTCTTC
NA,TRBD1,TRBV6-1,TRBJ1-1,CASRPGTGVFMNTEAFF,TGTGCCAGCAGGCCCGGGACAGGGGTCTTTATGAACACTGAAGCTTTCTTT
many,NA,TRBV4-1,TRBJ1-2,CASSQDSSRTGYTF,TGCGCCAGCAGCCAAGATTCCTCCAGGACGGGCTACACCTTC
NA,TRBD2,TRBV20-1,TRBJ2-1,CSASRGGGNEQFF,TGCAGTGCTAGCCGGGGCGGGGGAAATGAGCAGTTCTTC
many,TRBD1,TRBV5-1,TRBJ2-1,CASSTIGTGAPFSSYNEQFF,TGCGCCAGCAGCACCATAGGGACAGGAGCTCCCTTCAGCTCCTACAATGAGCAGTTCTTC
many,NA,TRBV27,TRBJ1-2,CASRLGRDFGVGSNYGYTF,TGTGCCAGCAGGCTCGGGCGGGATTTCGGTGTGGGATCTAACTATGGCTACACCTTC
NA,TRBD1,TRBV28,TRBJ2-5,CASSFFGQGGQETQYF,TGTGCCAGCAGTTTCTTCGGACAGGGGGGACAAGAGACCCAGTACTTC
NA,NA,TRBV7-2,TRBJ2-7,CASSFAQGSTYEQYF,TGTGCCAGCAGCTTCGCGCAGGGGTCTACCTACGAGCAGTACTTC
few,NA,TRBV18,TRBJ1-1,CASSPPMRNTEAFF,TGTGCCAGCTCACCACCGATGAGGAACACTGAAGCTTTCTTT
many,TRBD1,TRBV3-1,TRBJ1-1,CASSRLGTGLGRGPEAFF,TGTGCCAGCAGCCGACTGGGGACAGGGTTGGGTCGGGGACCTGAAGCTTTCTTT
many,NA,TRBV15,TRBJ2-5,CATSTGKGETQYF,TGTGCCACCAGCACAGGCAAGGGAGAGACCCAGTACTTC
many,NA,TRBV5-1,TRBJ1-2,CASSLEGTSGGYTF,TGCGCCAGCAGCTTGGAAGGGACGTCAGGTGGCTACACCTTC
few,NA,TRBV20-1,TRBJ2-2,CSARESGRGAGELFF,TGCAGTGCTAGAGAATCCGGGCGTGGCGCCGGGGAGCTGTTTTTT
NA,NA,TRBV25-1,TRBJ1-1,CASSDPRGMTEAFF,TGTGCCAGCAGTGACCCCAGGGGTATGACTGAAGCTTTCTTT
many,TRBD1,TRBV27,TRBJ2-3,CASSLDRVWADTQYF,TGTGCCAGCAGTTTAGACAGGGTCTGGGCAGATACGCAGTATTTT
many,NA,TRBV25-1,TRBJ1-4,CASSEGSFATNEKLFF,TGTGCCAGCAGTGAAGGGAGCTTTGCAACTAATGAAAAACTGTTTTTT